This entry lists 29 T cell receptor beta chains sequenced from one sample in a study of T cell repertoires and HLA-DP antigens. These receptors' antigens are unknown. The repertoire was sequenced with immunoSEQ multiplex PCR; TCRdb's copy has only in-frame clones and lacks some. The table shows tens of thousands of clones, with around 80% occurring only once. The sequenced material came from CD4+ T cells from PBMCs. The receptor source for this set is a man in his fifties or sixties in good health and CMV-seronegative.

This chain connects TRBV27 to TRBJ1-1; 9 positions match TRBD1. The CDR3 runs 16 residues. Germline V lookup: CDR1 MNHEY, CDR2 SMNVEV (reference sequence). The junction had 15 bases not matched to a gene; V was cut back by 6 bases and J by 7 bases. Written as DNA, the CDR3 is TGTGCCAGCAGGCGGGGGACAGGGAGTGGGTGGAATGAAGCTTTCTTT. Its protein product is CASRRGTGSGWNEAFF.

This chain links TRBV7-3 with TRBJ2-5; 8 bases are a match to TRBD1. Unmatched junction bases numbered 18, after V lost 6 bases and J lost 3 bases. The germline gives CDR1 SGHTA, CDR2 FQGTGA. The length of the CDR3 is 18 residues. The chain's CDR3 is CASRITRPGGAWKETQYF. The CDR3 nucleotides are TGTGCCAGCAGAATCACGAGGCCAGGGGGCGCGTGGAAAGAGACCCAGTACTTC.

The rearrangement uses TRBV7-9 and TRBJ1-1, with D possibly matching TRBD1 (6 bases). The V end was cut by 5 bases, the J end by 10 bases, with 17 bases between. The length of the CDR3 is 13 residues. Germline lookup yields CDR1 SEHNR and CDR2 FQNEAQ (reference sequence). The CDR3 sequence is CASSRAQGERAFF. CDR3 sequence (DNA): TGTGCCAGCAGCCGTGCACAGGGCGAGAGAGCTTTCTTT.

This clone appeared once. The chain recombines TRBV5-6 with TRBJ1-6; D ambiguous. The germline V gene encodes CDR1 SGHDT and CDR2 YYEEEE. With 4 bases removed from V and 2 bases from J, the gap between germline ends came to 13 bases. This CDR3 region has 16 residues. The CDR3 loop is CASSRPPSAYNSPLHF. The CDR3 nucleotides are TGTGCCAGCAGCAGGCCCCCATCGGCCTATAATTCACCCCTCCACTTT.

In this sample, this clone turned up a few times. This chain links TRBV7-3 with TRBJ1-1, with 7 bases fitting TRBD1. With 6 bases clipped from V and 4 bases from J, the junction kept 5 bases outside the gene matches. Per germline, CDR1 SGHTA and CDR2 FQGTGA. The CDR3 runs to 13 residues. CDR3 sequence reads: CASSSRQGTEAFF. CDR3 nucleotide sequence: TGTGCCAGCAGTTCCCGACAGGGCACTGAAGCTTTCTTT.

The V gene is TRBV6-1, the J gene TRBJ2-1; the D gene is possibly TRBD1 (5 bases). Germline assignment: CDR1 MNHNS and CDR2 SASEGT. Deletions cut 5 bases from V and 6 bases from J, with 11 bases between. This CDR3 has 13 residues. CDR3 DNA: TGTGCCAGCAGTTCAGACAGCGCCAATGAGCAGTTCTTC. Translation: CASSSDSANEQFF.

The chain uses TRBV6-1 and TRBJ1-2, with unresolved D. The germline CDR1 and CDR2 sequences are MNHNS and SASEGT. This CDR3 is built from 18 residues. With 0 bases removed from V and 1 base from J, the gap between germline ends came to 18 bases. The CDR3 loop reads CASSEAQTGGPFNYGYTF. CDR3 nucleotide sequence: TGTGCCAGCAGTGAAGCGCAAACGGGAGGGCCTTTTAACTATGGCTACACCTTC.

CDR3 sequence reads: CASSLDVSYEQYF. The CDR3 nucleotides read TGTGCCAGCTCCCTCGACGTCTCCTACGAGCAGTACTTC. The chain uses TRBV18 and TRBJ2-7, with D unresolved. There are 13 residues in the CDR3. V lost 6 bases, J lost 0 bases, and 9 bases lay in between. Germline CDR1 is KGHSH and CDR2 is LQKENI.

V is TRBV4-1 and J is TRBJ1-4; TRBD1 matches 12 bases. The CDR3 runs to 17 residues. V lost 5 bases and J lost 0; bases outside the gene matches: 4. Germline values: CDR1 MGHRA, CDR2 YSYEKL. CDR3 sequence: CASSSRDRGPTNEKLFF. CDR3 nucleotides: TGCGCCAGCAGCTCCCGGGACAGGGGGCCAACTAATGAAAAACTGTTTTTT.

The gene calls are TRBV5-4 and TRBJ2-1, with D perhaps being TRBD1 or TRBD2 (6 bases each). Germline V gives CDR1 SGHNT, CDR2 YYREEE (reference sequence). The CDR3 length is 16 residues. V was clipped by 4 bases and J by 3 bases, with 17 bases between them. This CDR3 reads CASSPTGAELYNEQFF. The DNA for the CDR3 is TGTGCCAGCAGCCCCACGGGGGCGGAACTCTACAATGAGCAGTTCTTC.

This clone was picked up a small number of times. The chain uses TRBV7-9 and TRBJ2-4, with unresolved D. The V gene lost 0 bases and the J gene lost 8 bases, with 8 bases spanning the gap. Germline V gene sequence: CDR1 SEHNR, CDR2 FQNEAQ (reference sequence). The CDR3 contains 13 residues. The CDR3 nucleotides are TGTGCCAGCAGCTTAGCAGGGTTGGACATTCAGTACTTC. Its protein product is CASSLAGLDIQYF.

The gene calls are TRBV6-1 and TRBJ2-1; D is unresolved. V was cut by 3 bases and J by 3 bases, with 3 bases left in between. CDR3 length equals 12 residues. Germline V lookup: CDR1 MNHNS, CDR2 SASEGT. CDR3 residues: CASSDGYNEQFF. Here the CDR3 DNA reads TGTGCCAGCAGTGATGGCTACAATGAGCAGTTCTTC.

In its sample, this clone was seen a few times. The chain has TRBV7-8 and TRBJ2-5, with D maybe TRBD2 (6 bases). V lost 5 bases to trimming and J lost 1 base, with 8 bases between them. CDR1 is SGHVS, CDR2 FQNEAQ, per germline. The CDR3 extends over 13 amino acids. Here the CDR3 reads CASSREPQETQYF. In nucleotides, the CDR3 is TGTGCCAGCAGCCGGGAGCCCCAAGAGACCCAGTACTTC. Based on the CDR3 plus reference TRBV7-8 and TRBJ2-5, the full variable domain is GAGVSQSPRYKVAKRGQDVALRCDPISGHVSLFWYQQALGQGPEFLTYFQNEAQLDKSGLPSDRFFAERPEGSVSTLKIQRTQQEDSAVYLCASSREPQETQYFGPGTRLLVL.

A few counts support this clone. The chain recombines TRBV5-6 with TRBJ2-1, with TRBD1 matching over 9 bases. The V gene's germline CDR1 is SGHDT and CDR2 YYEEEE. The length of the CDR3 is 16 residues. Trimming removed 3 bases from V and 1 base from J; junction bases left unmatched: 5. Here the CDR3 reads CASSSIQGASYNEQFF. The CDR3, as DNA: TGTGCCAGCAGCTCCATACAGGGGGCATCCTACAATGAGCAGTTCTTC.

V gene TRBV5-1 combines with J gene TRBJ2-1; a weak D match, TRBD1 (7 bases). The CDR3 contains 13 residues. Trimming pared 2 bases from V and 9 bases from J, leaving 12 bases between. CDR1 is SGHRS, CDR2 YFSETQ, per germline. The CDR3 DNA sequence: TGCGCCAGCAGCTTCTCCCAGGGGGGTGAGCAGTTCTTC. Encoded protein: CASSFSQGGEQFF.

The gene calls are TRBV25-1 and TRBJ1-6; TRBD1 might be the D (5 bases). CDR3 length equals 14 residues. The V end was cut by 1 base, the J end by 4 bases, with 5 bases between. The germline gives CDR1 MGHDK, CDR2 SYGVNS. Written as DNA, the CDR3 is TGTGCCAGCAGTGAATCAGGGTATAATTCACCCCTCCACTTT. It is translated as CASSESGYNSPLHF. Full variable domain (outside the CDR3, taken from reference TRBV25-1 and TRBJ1-6): EADIYQTPRYLVIGTGKKITLECSQTMGHDKMYWYQQDPGMELHLIHYSYGVNSTEKGDLSSESTVSRIRTEHFPLTLESARPSHTSQYLCASSESGYNSPLHFGNGTRLTVT.

The chain has TRBV4-1 and TRBJ2-2; unclear D gene. V lost 0 bases and J 3 bases, leaving 5 bases between the germline ends. The CDR3 consists of 14 residues. Germline assignment: CDR1 MGHRA and CDR2 YSYEKL. This CDR3 reads CASSQDSYTGELFF. In DNA form, the CDR3 reads TGCGCCAGCAGCCAAGACAGTTACACCGGGGAGCTGTTTTTT.

The rearrangement uses TRBV19 and TRBJ1-2, with TRBD1 identical over 7 bases. Trimming at V came to 5 bases and at J to 7 bases, leaving 7 bases not matched to a gene. The V gene's germline CDR1 is LNHDA and CDR2 SQIVND (reference sequence). CDR3 size: 13 residues. The CDR3 DNA is TGTGCCAGTAGTCCCGGGACAGCGAGTGGCTACACCTTC. Translating it yields CASSPGTASGYTF.

This chain connects TRBV7-2 to TRBJ2-7; the D gene is possibly TRBD2 (5 bases). Trimming removed 1 base at V and 2 bases at J, with 12 bases between. Germline V gene data show CDR1 as SGHTA and CDR2 as FQGNSA. The CDR3 consists of 15 residues. CDR3 DNA: TGTGCCAGCAGCTTAGGGGGAGTAAGCCCCTACGAGCAGTACGTC. This translates into CASSLGGVSPYEQYV.

This clone has only a few counts. The J gene is TRBJ1-6, the V gene TRBV30, with D unclear. V was trimmed by 3 bases and J by 10 bases, leaving 10 bases between them. Germline CDR1 GTSNPN, CDR2 SVGIG (reference sequence). This CDR3 comprises 12 residues. The CDR3 region is CAWSAQRSPLHF. CDR3 bases: TGTGCCTGGAGCGCCCAGCGGTCACCCCTCCACTTT.

The chain couples TRBV2 to TRBJ2-6, with TRBD1 matching over 8 bases. The J segment lost 0 bases and the V segment lost 11 bases, leaving 6 bases of the junction unmatched. This CDR3 has 15 residues. Per the germline V gene, CDR1 is SNHLY and CDR2 is FYNNEI. CDR3 nucleotide sequence: TGTGCCTCTAGGACAGGGCGCTCTGGGGCCAACGTCCTGACTTTC. The encoded protein is CASRTGRSGANVLTF.

The V call is TRBV7-2, the J call TRBJ2-1, with TRBD1 matching over 7 bases. Germline values: CDR1 SGHTA, CDR2 FQGNSA. Trimming cost V 0 bases and J 2 bases; bases outside gene matches: 1. The CDR3 is 15 residues long. The DNA for the CDR3 is TGTGCCAGCAGCTTAGCGGGGACAGCCTACAATGAGCAGTTCTTC. Amino acids: CASSLAGTAYNEQFF.

The gene calls are TRBV5-6 and TRBJ2-5, with D perhaps matching TRBD1 or TRBD2 (6 bases each). Per the germline V gene, CDR1 is SGHDT and CDR2 is YYEEEE. CDR3 length: 17 amino acids. The V end lost 0 bases, the J end lost 2 bases, and 17 bases lay between the germline ends. The CDR3 is CASSLVGGRSGQETQYF. CDR3 in DNA: TGTGCCAGCAGCTTGGTGGGGGGCAGGTCGGGGCAAGAGACCCAGTACTTC.

This chain connects TRBV7-7 to TRBJ1-5, with a tentative D call TRBD1 (6 bases). There are 13 residues in the CDR3. The germline V gene has CDR1 SSHAT and CDR2 FNYEAQ (reference sequence). Trimming pared 5 bases from V and 4 bases from J, leaving 9 bases between. The CDR3 nucleotides read TGTGCCAGCAGCGCCGACAGGAATCAGCCCCAGCATTTT. This sequence encodes CASSADRNQPQHF. Supplemented by reference TRBV7-7 and TRBJ1-5, the full variable domain reads GAGVSQSPRYKVTKRGQDVTLRCDPISSHATLYWYQQALGQGPEFLTYFNYEAQPDKSGLPSDRFSAERPEGSISTLTIQRTEQRDSAMYRCASSADRNQPQHFGDGTRLSIL.

The gene calls are TRBV5-1 and TRBJ2-1; 7 bases agree with TRBD2. The CDR3 spans 15 residues. V gave up 2 bases and J gave up 8 bases; unmatched junction bases: 10. The germline V gene has CDR1 SGHRS and CDR2 YFSETQ. DNA for the CDR3: TGCGCCAGCAGCTTAATTGGGACTATCATTCATGAGCAGTTCTTC. Translated: CASSLIGTIIHEQFF.

This clone was counted only a few times. The V and J genes are TRBV7-2 and TRBJ1-6, with no clear D. Germline CDR1 and CDR2: SGHTA and FQGNSA. The CDR3 length is 13 residues. Trimming pared 1 base from V and 7 bases from J, leaving 5 bases between. CDR3 protein: CASSLGPNSPLHF. CDR3 nucleotides: TGTGCCAGCAGCTTAGGACCGAATTCACCCCTCCACTTT.

The genes are TRBV28 and TRBJ1-6; 7 bases are a match to TRBD1. There are 15 residues in the CDR3. V shed 6 bases and J 2 bases; nucleotides not matched to a gene: 4. The germline V gene has CDR1 MDHEN and CDR2 SYDVKM. The chain's CDR3 is CASSLDRAYNSPLHF. Here the CDR3 DNA reads TGTGCCAGCAGCCTCGACAGGGCCTATAATTCACCCCTCCACTTT.

The chain combines TRBV19 with TRBJ1-5; possibly TRBD1 for D (5 bases). This CDR3 is 14 amino acids long. Trimming pared 6 bases from V and 1 base from J, leaving 10 bases between. Per germline, CDR1 LNHDA and CDR2 SQIVND (reference sequence). The CDR3 protein is CASSARDSNQPQHF. CDR3 nucleotide sequence: TGTGCCAGTAGCGCCCGGGACAGCAATCAGCCCCAGCATTTT.

The rearrangement uses TRBV4-1 and TRBJ2-3; D is possibly TRBD1 (6 bases). Germline V gene sequence: CDR1 MGHRA, CDR2 YSYEKL. The CDR3 is made up of 15 amino acids. Deletions cut 4 bases from V and 2 bases from J, with 13 bases between. CDR3 amino acids: CASSLTGTTTDTQYF. The CDR3 coding sequence is TGCGCCAGCAGCCTTACAGGGACAACCACAGATACGCAGTATTTT.